Shown below are 8 T cell receptor beta chains from a single sample sequenced in a study of T cell responses to AZD1222 COVID-19 vaccine. The protocol was immunoSEQ multiplex PCR, while the TCRdb copy is restricted to in-frame clones and leaves out a portion. The table shows fewer than 300,000 clones, with roughly 93% occurring only once. This specimen consisted of peripheral blood, obtained on day 0 of AZD1222 vaccination. The receptor source for this set is an adult in good health.

The rearrangement joins TRBV2 to TRBJ2-7; TRBD1 is a possible D gene (5 bases). There are 13 residues in the CDR3. V shed 3 bases and J shed 4 bases, with 10 bases lying between them. Germline V lookup: CDR1 SNHLY, CDR2 FYNNEI. The DNA for the CDR3 is TGTGCCAGCAGTGATGGGGCTTCGTACGAGCAGTACTTC. Its protein product is CASSDGASYEQYF.

The CDR3 reads CASSPGRGQVYF. The CDR3 bases are TGTGCCAGCAGCCCAGGGAGGGGACAGGTGTACTTC. The chain links TRBV28 to TRBJ2-7, with a tentative D call TRBD1 (8 bases). The CDR3 contains 12 residues. The germline V gene encodes CDR1 MDHEN and CDR2 SYDVKM. V was shortened by 6 bases and J by 12 bases, with 18 bases between the two germline ends.

On this clone itself: The same CDR3 is also encoded by other DNA sequences in this sample. The chain links TRBV28 to TRBJ1-1; no firm D call. With 6 bases removed from V and 1 base from J, the gap between germline ends came to 3 bases. The CDR3 length is 11 residues. CDR1 and CDR2 (germline): MDHEN, SYDVKM. CDR3 DNA: TGTGCCAGCAGACAGAACACTGAAGCTTTCTTT. Translation: CASRQNTEAFF.

The rearrangement joins TRBV10-3 to TRBJ2-2; D gene uncertain. The germline gives CDR1 ENHRY, CDR2 SYGVKD. CDR3 length: 12 amino acids. V lost 10 bases, J lost 4 bases, and 10 bases lay in between. This CDR3 reads CATKALTGELFF. The CDR3 DNA follows: TGTGCCACCAAGGCCCTCACCGGGGAGCTGTTTTTT.

About this clone itself: Other DNA sequences in this sample translate to the same CDR3. The chain employs TRBV5-1 and TRBJ2-7, with TRBD1 identical over 10 bases. After removal of 4 bases from V and 0 bases from J, the junction contained 4 bases not matched to a gene. Germline lookup yields CDR1 SGHRS and CDR2 YFSETQ. CDR3 size: 15 residues. The CDR3 nucleotides are TGCGCCAGCAGCCCCGGACAGGGGGACTCCTACGAGCAGTACTTC. The encoded protein is CASSPGQGDSYEQYF.

The rearrangement uses TRBV2 and TRBJ2-3, with D uncertain. V shed 4 bases and J shed 1 base, with 6 bases lying between them. The CDR3 has 13 residues. Germline V gene data show CDR1 as SNHLY and CDR2 as FYNNEI. In DNA, the CDR3 is TGTGCCAGCAGTGGAGACGGCACAGATACGCAGTATTTT. It codes for CASSGDGTDTQYF.

Only one count was recorded for this clone. The chain recombines TRBV23-1 with TRBJ1-6; possible D gene TRBD1, 6 bases. TRBV23-1 is recorded as an ORF, its role being uncertain. Trimming shortened V by 8 bases and J by 10 bases, and 21 bases separated the two germline ends. The CDR3 is 15 amino acids. The CDR3 nucleotides are TGCGCCAGCGGATGTTCAGGGGAAGTGAGATCACCCCTCCACTTT. It codes for CASGCSGEVRSPLHF.

A few counts support this clone. The chain is built from TRBV7-9 and TRBJ1-1; no clear D. CDR1 is SEHNR and CDR2 is FQNEAQ in the germline V gene (reference sequence). This CDR3 has 15 amino acids. Trimming shortened V by 2 bases and J by 2 bases, and 12 bases separated the two germline ends. CDR3 nucleotides: TGTGCCAGCAGCTTATTGGTGGGTAGCAACACTGAAGCTTTCTTT. This sequence encodes CASSLLVGSNTEAFF.